One sample yielded the 27 T cell receptor beta chains listed below, sequenced in a study of PD-1 blockade in mismatch repair-deficient tumors. Only in-frame clones appear in the TCRdb table, and some are missing; sequencing was by immunoSEQ multiplex PCR. Of about 79,000 clones listed, roughly 80% are singletons. Sequencing used peripheral blood, obtained 44 weeks after starting pembrolizumab. These receptors all come from an adult with mismatch repair-deficient cancer.

Note on this clone: One end of the junction fails to match germline, which may point to a read error. The rearrangement uses TRBV7-3 and TRBJ2-1; 10 bases fit TRBD2. The CDR3 totals 16 residues. Germline CDR1 is SGHTA and CDR2 is FQGTGA. The CDR3: CASSITLAGVANEQFF. The CDR3 bases are TGTGCCAGCAGCATAACTCTAGCGGGAGTAGCCAATGAGCAGTTCTTC.

The V and J genes are TRBV29-1 and TRBJ2-1; no firm D call. CDR1 SQVTM and CDR2 ANQGSEA come from the germline V gene. With 0 bases removed from V and 0 bases from J, the gap between germline ends came to 9 bases. The CDR3 consists of 15 residues. As DNA, the CDR3 is TGCAGCGTTGAAGATCCCGCAAGCTCCTACAATGAGCAGTTCTTC. Translating it yields CSVEDPASSYNEQFF.

This rearrangement joins TRBV7-2 to TRBJ1-4, with 7 bases lining up with TRBD1. The CDR3 contains 14 residues. Germline lookup yields CDR1 SGHTA and CDR2 FQGNSA. V gave up 4 bases and J gave up 6 bases; unmatched junction bases: 5. The CDR3 region is CASSYRGGHEKLFF. DNA of the CDR3: TGTGCCAGCAGCTACAGGGGAGGGCATGAAAAACTGTTTTTT.

V usage is TRBV7-9 and J usage is TRBJ2-7; 8 bases agree with TRBD2. The CDR3 length is 16 residues. The germline V gene has CDR1 SEHNR and CDR2 FQNEAQ (reference sequence). The V segment lost 0 bases and the J segment 2 bases; nucleotides outside the gene matches: 6. CDR3 DNA sequence: TGTGCCAGCAGCTTAGCGCTCGGGAGGGGGACCTACGAGCAGTACTTC. Translating gives CASSLALGRGTYEQYF.

This clone was observed a single time. This rearrangement joins TRBV6-1 to TRBJ2-2; 12 bases map to TRBD1. The CDR3 has 15 residues. Germline CDR1 is MNHNS and CDR2 is SASEGT. Trimming cost V 6 bases and J 7 bases; bases outside gene matches: 6. The CDR3 DNA sequence: TGTGCCAGCAGAGGGACAGGGGGCTTCGACGGGGAGCTGTTTTTT. Translating it yields CASRGTGGFDGELFF.

The chain couples TRBV7-2 to TRBJ1-3; D ambiguous. Germline values: CDR1 SGHTA, CDR2 FQGNSA. This CDR3 has 14 residues. V lost 1 base to trimming and J lost 2 bases, with 6 bases between them. The CDR3 nucleotides read TGTGCCAGCAGCTTAGGTGGAACTGGAAACACCATATATTTT. It specifies CASSLGGTGNTIYF.

The CDR3 here is CATATSGRKETQYF. CDR3 in DNA: TGTGCCACTGCCACTAGCGGGAGGAAAGAGACCCAGTACTTC. The J gene is TRBJ2-5, the V gene TRBV6-5, with 12 bases aligning to TRBD2. Germline assignment: CDR1 MNHEY and CDR2 SVGAGI. The CDR3 runs 14 residues. V lost 10 bases and J lost 3; bases outside the gene matches: 6.

The chain combines TRBV6-5 with TRBJ1-1; 7 positions agree with TRBD1. Germline V gene lookup returns CDR1 MNHEY and CDR2 SVGAGI. Germline trimming cut 6 bases from V and 7 bases from J; bases unmatched to any gene: 8. This CDR3 is built from 13 residues. The CDR3 DNA reads as TGTGCCAGCAGCCAAACAGGGGAAGGTGAAGCTTTCTTT. Amino acid sequence: CASSQTGEGEAFF.

The CDR3 region is CASSTPGLNNLLFF. The CDR3 coding sequence is TGTGCCAGTAGTACCCCGGGACTTAATAACTTACTGTTTTTT. The rearrangement links TRBV19 to TRBJ1-4; maybe TRBD1 (5 bases). The V gene lost 4 bases and the J gene lost 13 bases, with 19 bases spanning the gap. Germline loops: CDR1 LNHDA, CDR2 SQIVND (reference sequence). CDR3 length: 14 residues.

The chain combines TRBV4-1 with TRBJ1-1; D remains ambiguous. The V end lost 6 bases, the J end lost 6 bases, and 8 bases lay between the germline ends. CDR3 size: 11 residues. CDR1 and CDR2 (germline): MGHRA, YSYEKL. CDR3 amino acids: CASRSGSEAFF. The CDR3 region has the DNA TGCGCCAGCAGATCTGGGTCTGAAGCTTTCTTT.

CDR3 amino acids: CASSEKDSYGYTF. The CDR3 DNA sequence: TGTGCCAGCTCAGAAAAAGACAGCTATGGCTACACCTTC. This rearrangement joins TRBV18 to TRBJ1-2; D is possibly TRBD1 (5 bases). This CDR3 comprises 13 residues. The V and J ends lost 5 bases and 4 bases respectively, with 11 bases between them. The germline CDR1 and CDR2 sequences are KGHSH and LQKENI.

The chain has TRBV6-5 and TRBJ2-1, with 7 bases lining up with TRBD2. With 1 base clipped from V and 5 bases from J, the junction kept 5 bases outside the gene matches. CDR3 length: 15 amino acids. CDR1 and CDR2 (germline): MNHEY, SVGAGI. CDR3 region: CASSYWEGRDNEQFF. The CDR3, as DNA: TGTGCCAGCAGTTACTGGGAGGGCCGGGACAATGAGCAGTTCTTC.

This chain joins TRBV7-8 and TRBJ2-5; weak D call: TRBD1 (7 bases). Trimming took 5 bases from V and 1 from J, leaving 20 bases between them. The CDR3 length is 17 residues. The germline CDR1 and CDR2 sequences are SGHVS and FQNEAQ. The CDR3 region is CASSPRGGGSFQETQYF. In DNA form, the CDR3 reads TGTGCCAGCAGCCCACGAGGAGGGGGCTCCTTCCAAGAGACCCAGTACTTC. Full variable domain (missing parts from reference TRBV7-8 and TRBJ2-5): GAGVSQSPRYKVAKRGQDVALRCDPISGHVSLFWYQQALGQGPEFLTYFQNEAQLDKSGLPSDRFFAERPEGSVSTLKIQRTQQEDSAVYLCASSPRGGGSFQETQYFGPGTRLLVL.

Points on this clone: The same CDR3 arises from other DNA sequences in this sample as well. V gene TRBV10-3 combines with J gene TRBJ2-7, with no clear D. The germline V gene has CDR1 ENHRY and CDR2 SYGVKD. V gave up 0 bases and J gave up 1 base, with 4 bases separating them. CDR3 length equals 13 residues. The DNA of the CDR3 is TGTGCCATCAGTGAGTCCTCATCCTACGAGCAGTACTTC. Encoded protein: CAISESSSYEQYF.

This clone came up once. The chain recombines TRBV10-2 with TRBJ2-7, with 10 bases lining up with TRBD2. The CDR3 length is 15 residues. Looked up from germline, CDR1 is WSHSY and CDR2 is SAAADI. Unmatched junction bases numbered 2, after V lost 3 bases and J lost 0 bases. CDR3 loop: CASSEPSGSSYEQYF. The CDR3 DNA is TGCGCCAGCAGTGAACCTAGCGGGAGCTCCTACGAGCAGTACTTC.

This chain links TRBV9 with TRBJ2-1, with a possible D match to TRBD2 (6 bases). CDR3 length: 15 residues. V was pared by 2 bases and J by 0 bases, with 9 bases between. CDR1 is SGDLS and CDR2 is YYNGEE in the germline V gene. The CDR3 DNA is TGTGCCAGCAGCGTCGGGACTTCCTCCTACAATGAGCAGTTCTTC. Protein sequence: CASSVGTSSYNEQFF. Combining the CDR3 with reference TRBV9 and TRBJ2-1 gives the whole variable domain DSGVTQTPKHLITATGQRVTLRCSPRSGDLSVYWYQQSLDQGLQFLIQYYNGEERAKGNILERFSAQQFPDLHSELNLSSLELGDSALYFCASSVGTSSYNEQFFGPGTRLTVL.

The rearrangement links TRBV27 to TRBJ1-2; no clear D. This CDR3 contains 16 residues. V was cut by 2 bases and J by 0 bases, with 13 bases left in between. CDR1 MNHEY and CDR2 SMNVEV come from the germline V gene (reference sequence). CDR3 coding DNA: TGTGCCAGCAGTTTAAGGCAGGACGTCGCTAACTATGGCTACACCTTC. Translating it yields CASSLRQDVANYGYTF.

The rearrangement links TRBV4-1 to TRBJ1-2; 7 bases map to TRBD1. J lost 6 bases, V lost 2 bases, and 12 bases had no gene match. Germline CDR1 MGHRA, CDR2 YSYEKL. The CDR3 spans 16 residues. CDR3 coding DNA: TGCGCCAGCAGCCAACAGGGGGACGGGCTCTTGGATGGCTACACCTTC. This gives the protein CASSQQGDGLLDGYTF.

CDR3 sequence reads: CASSLRLATTDTQYF. CDR3 DNA: TGCGCCAGCAGCCTGCGCCTAGCTACCACAGATACGCAGTATTTT. This rearrangement joins TRBV4-3 to TRBJ2-3, with a tentative D call TRBD2 (5 bases). The CDR3 spans 15 residues. Trimming cost V 4 bases and J 2 bases, with 13 bases left between them. The germline V gene encodes CDR1 LGHNA and CDR2 YSLEER.

This clone was recorded only once. This chain uses TRBV5-1 with TRBJ2-3, with 14 bases lining up with TRBD2. V was clipped by 5 bases and J by 6 bases; unmatched bases: 8. The CDR3 extends over 16 amino acids. CDR1 is SGHRS, CDR2 YFSETQ, per germline. CDR3 residues: CASSSTGLAGADTQYF. The CDR3, as DNA: TGCGCCAGCAGTTCTACGGGACTAGCGGGAGCGGATACGCAGTATTTT.

The chain recombines TRBV5-1 with TRBJ2-6; D is ambiguous. The CDR3 sequence is 15 residues long. Trimming removed 1 base at V and 0 bases at J, with 5 bases between. Germline values: CDR1 SGHRS, CDR2 YFSETQ. CDR3 sequence: CASSLTVSGANVLTF. Written as DNA, the CDR3 is TGCGCCAGCAGCTTGACCGTCTCTGGGGCCAACGTCCTGACTTTC.

The genes are TRBV6-5 and TRBJ2-1, with 8 bases identical to TRBD2. The V gene end was trimmed by 5 bases and the J gene end by 5 bases; junction bases not matched to a gene: 5. The CDR3 runs to 14 residues. The germline V gene has CDR1 MNHEY and CDR2 SVGAGI. For the CDR3, the DNA is TGTGCCAGCAGTCAAGCGGGAGCAGACAATGAGCAGTTCTTC. Its translation: CASSQAGADNEQFF.

The chain uses TRBV4-1 and TRBJ1-5, with no clear D. Per the germline V gene, CDR1 is MGHRA and CDR2 is YSYEKL. With 3 bases removed from V and 1 base from J, the gap between germline ends came to 10 bases. The CDR3 sequence is 15 residues long. CDR3 protein: CASSQLPASNQPQHF. The CDR3 region has the DNA TGCGCCAGCAGCCAGCTTCCAGCGAGCAATCAGCCCCAGCATTTT.

V usage is TRBV10-1 and J usage is TRBJ2-3; 9 bases are a match to TRBD1. Per germline, CDR1 WNHNN and CDR2 SYGVQD (reference sequence). The junction had 9 bases not matched to a gene; V was cut back by 6 bases and J by 2 bases. This CDR3 is 16 amino acids long. The CDR3 nucleotides are TGCGCCAGCAGCGCAACCGGGACAGGGAACACAGATACGCAGTATTTT. Its translation is CASSATGTGNTDTQYF.

The chain is built from TRBV27 and TRBJ2-7; perhaps TRBD1 as D (7 bases). Looked up from germline, CDR1 is MNHEY and CDR2 is SMNVEV (reference sequence). The CDR3 loop spans 14 amino acids. The V end was cut by 6 bases, the J end by 5 bases, with 17 bases between. CDR3: CASSKQGRFDEQYF. CDR3 nucleotide sequence: TGTGCCAGCAGCAAACAGGGGAGGTTCGACGAGCAGTACTTC.

V usage is TRBV19 and J usage is TRBJ2-5; the D is unclear. The CDR3 has 15 amino acids. Trimming took off 5 bases at V and 5 bases at J, with 18 bases between the two ends. Germline CDR1 is LNHDA and CDR2 is SQIVND (reference sequence). The DNA of the CDR3 is TGTGCCAGTAGTGTCGGTTCTCCCTCACAGGAGACCCAGTACTTC. Translated, it gives CASSVGSPSQETQYF. Drawing the rest from reference TRBV19 and TRBJ2-5, the complete variable domain is DGGITQSPKYLFRKEGQNVTLSCEQNLNHDAMYWYRQDPGQGLRLIYYSQIVNDFQKGDIAEGYSVSREKKESFPLTVTSAQKNPTAFYLCASSVGSPSQETQYFGPGTRLLVL.

The gene calls are TRBV11-2 and TRBJ2-3, with TRBD2 matching 8 bases. Trimming cost V 4 bases and J 4 bases; bases outside gene matches: 7. CDR1 is SGHAT, CDR2 FQNNGV, per germline. The CDR3 contains 15 residues. The chain's CDR3 is CASSYRGGQADTQYF. DNA of the CDR3: TGTGCCAGCAGCTACCGCGGGGGGCAAGCAGATACGCAGTATTTT.